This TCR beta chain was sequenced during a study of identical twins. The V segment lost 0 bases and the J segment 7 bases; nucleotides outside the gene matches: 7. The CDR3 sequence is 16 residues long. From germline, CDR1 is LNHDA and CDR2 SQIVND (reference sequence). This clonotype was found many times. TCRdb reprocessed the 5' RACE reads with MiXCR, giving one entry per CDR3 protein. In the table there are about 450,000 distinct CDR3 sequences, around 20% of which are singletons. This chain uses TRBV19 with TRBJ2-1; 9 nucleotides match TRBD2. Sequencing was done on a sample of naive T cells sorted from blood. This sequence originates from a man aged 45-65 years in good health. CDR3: CASSIEGGRASNEQFF. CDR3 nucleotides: TGTGCCAGTAGTATAGAGGGCGGGAGGGCCTCAAATGAGCAGTTCTTC.